This T cell receptor beta chain was sequenced in a study of blood T cell repertoires in COVID-19. Using immunoSEQ multiplex PCR, the repertoire was profiled, and TCRdb retains in-frame clones only, with some absent. The sample comprises about 220,000 clones, 82% of which are singletons, and around 3.5% rests with the top ten. Germline CDR1 MNHEY, CDR2 SVGAGI. This CDR3 has 15 amino acids. V was shortened by 5 bases and J by 7 bases, with 17 bases between the two germline ends. The sample comprised peripheral blood. The receptor was derived from a woman older than 75 with acute or convalescent COVID-19. This chain uses TRBV6-5 with TRBJ2-2; D unclear. The CDR3 DNA reads as TGTGCCAGCAGTATATTGAGTATATCTGTCGGGGAGCTGTTTTTT. Its protein is CASSILSISVGELFF.